The entry below gives a single TCR beta chain sequence along with its context. The antigen remains undetermined. These data are taken from a study of cytomegalovirus exposure and HLA in healthy donors. As for the study in general: Early released data comprised about 90 million unique TCRs from HLA-typed donors.

60 Vbeta and 13 Jbeta primers were used in PCR. Data came from immunoSEQ multiplex PCR; TCRdb stores just in-frame clones and leaves some out. Here the sample spans about 120,000 clones, around 81% being singletons. Study results and caveats: A missense variant in DCLRE1C was later tied to TCR beta V- and J-gene trimming. Presence/absence analyses assumed roughly uniform sequencing depth across donors, which may not hold. Altogether, 150 to 200 TCR beta chains were recorded as cytomegalovirus-associated.

In germline, CDR1 is MNHNS, CDR2 SASEGT. The CDR3 has 14 amino acids. V shed 5 bases and J 5 bases; nucleotides not matched to a gene: 7. This sequence was found in a female donor in good health and CMV-seronegative. Sequencing was done on a sample of PBMCs. This chain joins TRBV6-1 and TRBJ1-1; 8 bases agree with TRBD1. This CDR3 is CASSPQGAMTEAFF. The CDR3 DNA follows: TGTGCCAGCAGTCCGCAGGGGGCGATGACTGAAGCTTTCTTT.